Following are 26 T cell receptor beta chains from one sample sequenced in a study of blood T cell repertoires in COVID-19. Assay used: immunoSEQ multiplex PCR; TCRdb lists only in-frame clones, some missing. The sample contains about 180,000 clones, over 75% of which appear only once. The sequencing input was peripheral blood. The receptors originated from a man aged 55 to 70 with acute or convalescent COVID-19.

The chain carries TRBV15 and TRBJ2-7; weak D call: TRBD1 (6 bases). The CDR3 sequence is 15 residues long. Germline-derived CDR1 and CDR2 are LNHNV and YYDKDF (reference sequence). Trimming took off 0 bases at V and 2 bases at J, with 11 bases between the two ends. In nucleotides, the CDR3 is TGTGCCACCAGCAGAGACAGGACAGAGGCCTACGAGCAGTACTTC. This translates into CATSRDRTEAYEQYF. The variable domain in full, with the rest retrieved from reference TRBV15 and TRBJ2-7, is DAMVIQNPRYQVTQFGKPVTLSCSQTLNHNVMYWYQQKSSQAPKLLFHYYDKDFNNEADTPDNFQSRRPNTSFCFLDIRSPGLGDTAMYLCATSRDRTEAYEQYFGPGTRLTVT.

The chain joins TRBV28 to TRBJ2-5; perhaps TRBD2 as D (6 bases). The germline CDR1 and CDR2 sequences are MDHEN and SYDVKM. There are 13 residues in the CDR3. Trimming cost V 8 bases and J 2 bases, with 12 bases left between them. CDR3 nucleotides: TGTGCCAGCCGGCGGGGTTCGCAAGAGACCCAGTACTTC. It translates to CASRRGSQETQYF. Drawing the rest from reference TRBV28 and TRBJ2-5, the complete variable domain is DVKVTQSSRYLVKRTGEKVFLECVQDMDHENMFWYRQDPGLGLRLIYFSYDVKMKEKGDIPEGYSVSREKKERFSLILESASTNQTSMYLCASRRGSQETQYFGPGTRLLVL.

The rearrangement joins TRBV18 to TRBJ2-3; 7 bases fit TRBD2. CDR3 length equals 16 residues. CDR1 is KGHSH, CDR2 LQKENI, per germline. V shed 0 bases and J 0 bases; nucleotides not matched to a gene: 3. The CDR3 nucleotides are TGTGCCAGCTCACCACCGAGCGGGACTAGCACAGATACGCAGTATTTT. Protein product: CASSPPSGTSTDTQYF.

The V and J genes are TRBV28 and TRBJ1-2; perhaps TRBD1 as D (5 bases). CDR1 and CDR2 from the germline V gene are MDHEN and SYDVKM. The V gene lost 6 bases and the J gene lost 2 bases, with 13 bases spanning the gap. There are 14 residues in the CDR3. DNA of the CDR3: TGTGCCAGCAGCTCGGGGGTCTCCAACTATGGCTACACCTTC. Translated: CASSSGVSNYGYTF.

J is TRBJ1-2 and V is TRBV6-5, with D unclear. V was clipped by 6 bases and J by 8 bases, with 13 bases between them. The CDR3 consists of 12 residues. CDR1 is MNHEY and CDR2 is SVGAGI in the germline V gene. DNA for the CDR3: TGTGCCAGCAGGACTATCAGCGACGGCTACACCTTC. This codes for CASRTISDGYTF.

Concerning this clone: Other DNA sequences of this sample code for an identical CDR3. This chain joins TRBV5-1 and TRBJ2-2; TRBD1 might be the D (5 bases). Germline V gene lookup returns CDR1 SGHRS and CDR2 YFSETQ. V lost 1 base to trimming and J lost 3 bases, with 7 bases between them. This CDR3 has 14 amino acids. In nucleotides, the CDR3 is TGCGCCAGCAGCTTGCAAGGGGACACCGGGGAGCTGTTTTTT. The encoded protein is CASSLQGDTGELFF.

The V and J genes are TRBV11-2 and TRBJ2-7, with 11 bases lining up with TRBD2. Germline CDR1 SGHAT, CDR2 FQNNGV. This CDR3 region has 17 residues. Trimming cost V 6 bases and J 4 bases; bases outside gene matches: 14. The CDR3 bases are TGTGCCAGCAGATCTTTCTCCGGACGGACTAGCGGGTACGAGCAGTACTTC. Translating it yields CASRSFSGRTSGYEQYF.

This chain joins TRBV9 and TRBJ1-2; D not certain. Germline V lookup: CDR1 SGDLS, CDR2 YYNGEE. The CDR3 runs to 15 residues. The ends were cut back, 4 bases at V and 4 bases at J, with 17 bases in the middle. CDR3 in amino acids: CASSWGEGMGYGYTF. In nucleotides, the CDR3 is TGTGCCAGCAGCTGGGGAGAGGGTATGGGCTATGGCTACACCTTC.

J is TRBJ1-2 and V is TRBV6-5; 7 nucleotides agree with TRBD1. Per the germline V gene, CDR1 is MNHEY and CDR2 is SVGAGI. The CDR3 length is 12 residues. The V and J ends lost 7 bases and 2 bases, in that order; junction bases with no gene match: 1. The CDR3 reads CASKDRNYGYTF. The DNA for the CDR3 is TGTGCCAGCAAGGACAGGAACTATGGCTACACCTTC.

The chain has TRBV5-1 and TRBJ1-1; D gene unclear. Per the germline V gene, CDR1 is SGHRS and CDR2 is YFSETQ. The CDR3 is 16 residues long. Trimming took 0 bases from V and 0 from J, leaving 12 bases between them. CDR3 nucleotides: TGCGCCAGCAGCTTGGATCCACAAAACATGAACACTGAAGCTTTCTTT. Amino acids: CASSLDPQNMNTEAFF.

This clone is a singleton in its sample. This chain uses TRBV2 with TRBJ2-7; 9 bases line up with TRBD2. There are 14 residues in the CDR3. The V and J ends lost 5 bases and 1 base, in that order; junction bases with no gene match: 3. Per the germline V gene, CDR1 is SNHLY and CDR2 is FYNNEI. The CDR3: CASSYSGSSYEQYF. CDR3 coding DNA: TGTGCCAGCAGTTATAGCGGGAGTTCCTACGAGCAGTACTTC.

This chain joins TRBV5-4 and TRBJ2-1, with 15 nucleotides matching TRBD2. Trimming removed 4 bases from V and 9 bases from J; junction bases left unmatched: 11. The CDR3 spans 17 residues. The germline CDR1 and CDR2 sequences are SGHNT and YYREEE (reference sequence). CDR3 coding DNA: TGTGCCAGCAGCCCTGGACTAGCGGGAGGGCCGGTCGGTGAGCAGTTCTTC. This codes for CASSPGLAGGPVGEQFF.

This clone was observed a single time. This sequence joins TRBV19 and TRBJ2-1; 9 nucleotides align to TRBD2. There are 15 residues in the CDR3. J gave up 5 bases and V 3 bases, and 5 bases lay outside the gene matches. Per the germline V gene, CDR1 is LNHDA and CDR2 is SQIVND (reference sequence). The CDR3 sequence: CASSIGGRANNEQFF. The CDR3 DNA is TGTGCCAGTAGTATCGGCGGGAGGGCCAACAATGAGCAGTTCTTC.

The rearrangement joins TRBV7-2 to TRBJ2-7; 16 bases are a match to TRBD2. CDR1 and CDR2 (germline): SGHTA, FQGNSA. V lost 5 bases, J lost 5 bases, and 6 bases stayed unmatched. The CDR3 sequence is 16 residues long. CDR3 amino acids: CASSQGLAGGGNEQYF. The CDR3 DNA sequence: TGTGCCAGCAGCCAGGGACTAGCGGGAGGGGGAAACGAGCAGTACTTC.

The chain recombines TRBV9 with TRBJ2-5; 11 bases fit TRBD2. CDR1 is SGDLS and CDR2 is YYNGEE in the germline V gene. V was pared by 0 bases and J by 4 bases, with 14 bases of the junction left unmatched. The CDR3 is made up of 19 amino acids. CDR3 protein: CASSVEQTSGRTRAETQYF. CDR3 DNA sequence: TGTGCCAGCAGCGTAGAACAAACTAGCGGGAGAACGAGGGCAGAGACCCAGTACTTC.

J is TRBJ2-2 and V is TRBV3-1 (or the pseudogene TRBV3-2); the D gene is possibly TRBD2 (5 bases). Trimming took 4 bases from V and 4 from J, leaving 13 bases between them. The CDR3 contains 15 residues. The germline CDR1 and CDR2 sequences are LGHDT and YNNKEL (reference sequence). The CDR3 region is CASSPRDRVTGELFF. DNA of the CDR3: TGTGCCAGCAGCCCTCGGGATCGAGTCACCGGGGAGCTGTTTTTT.

This chain links TRBV7-9 with TRBJ2-1, with 8 bases that match TRBD2. CDR3 length: 16 amino acids. Germline assignment: CDR1 SEHNR and CDR2 FQNEAQ (reference sequence). V lost 1 base and J lost 2; bases outside the gene matches: 4. Here the CDR3 reads CASSLESGGPYNEQFF. CDR3 coding DNA: TGTGCCAGCAGCTTAGAATCGGGGGGGCCCTACAATGAGCAGTTCTTC. Full variable domain (missing parts from reference TRBV7-9 and TRBJ2-1): DTGVSQNPRHKITKRGQNVTFRCDPISEHNRLYWYRQTLGQGPEFLTYFQNEAQLEKSRLLSDRFSAERPKGSFSTLEIQRTEQGDSAMYLCASSLESGGPYNEQFFGPGTRLTVL.

The chain joins TRBV5-1 to TRBJ2-3; D gene uncertain. The germline CDR1 and CDR2 sequences are SGHRS and YFSETQ. The CDR3 spans 12 residues. V lost 4 bases and J lost 1, with 4 bases in between. The CDR3 coding sequence is TGCGCCAGCAGCCCCGGCACAGATACGCAGTATTTT. It specifies CASSPGTDTQYF.

This clone was seen just once. The J gene is TRBJ2-7, the V gene TRBV5-4; 7 bases line up with TRBD1. Germline lookup yields CDR1 SGHNT and CDR2 YYREEE (reference sequence). This CDR3 has 14 residues. The V and J ends lost 4 bases and 2 bases, in that order; junction bases with no gene match: 6. The CDR3: CASSPGTETYEQYF. CDR3 in DNA: TGTGCCAGCAGCCCTGGGACAGAGACCTACGAGCAGTACTTC. The full variable domain, with the rest looked up from reference TRBV5-4 and TRBJ2-7, is ETGVTQSPTHLIKTRGQQVTLRCSSQSGHNTVSWYQQALGQGPQFIFQYYREEENGRGNFPPRFSGLQFPNYSSELNVNALELDDSALYLCASSPGTETYEQYFGPGTRLTVT.

The V call is TRBV19, the J call TRBJ1-5; weak D call: TRBD1 (6 bases). Germline CDR1 and CDR2: LNHDA and SQIVND (reference sequence). V dropped 5 bases and J dropped 5 bases, with 10 bases sitting between them. This CDR3 spans 13 amino acids. CDR3 residues: CASSRDMDQPQHF. Written as DNA, the CDR3 is TGTGCCAGTAGTCGGGACATGGATCAGCCCCAGCATTTT.

V gene TRBV19 combines with J gene TRBJ2-7; tentatively, D is TRBD2 (7 bases). The length of the CDR3 is 14 residues. V shed 8 bases and J shed 3 bases, with 17 bases lying between them. Germline loops: CDR1 LNHDA, CDR2 SQIVND (reference sequence). This CDR3 reads CASADSGGGYEQYF. CDR3 sequence (DNA): TGTGCCAGTGCGGATTCGGGGGGCGGCTACGAGCAGTACTTC. Filled out from reference TRBV19 and TRBJ2-7, the complete variable domain reads DGGITQSPKYLFRKEGQNVTLSCEQNLNHDAMYWYRQDPGQGLRLIYYSQIVNDFQKGDIAEGYSVSREKKESFPLTVTSAQKNPTAFYLCASADSGGGYEQYFGPGTRLTVT.

The genes are TRBV25-1 and TRBJ2-1; 7 bases match TRBD1. Germline V lookup: CDR1 MGHDK, CDR2 SYGVNS. This CDR3 is built from 15 residues. With V trimmed by 7 bases and J by 5 bases, 11 bases remained unmatched. The CDR3, as DNA: TGTGCCAGCACCGCGACAGGGTTTACTCACAATGAGCAGTTCTTC. It specifies CASTATGFTHNEQFF.

The sample holds a few counts of this clone. This chain links TRBV6-5 with TRBJ2-7, with TRBD1 matching over 7 bases. V dropped 6 bases and J dropped 5; count of bases not matched to a gene: 10. Germline-derived CDR1 and CDR2 are MNHEY and SVGAGI. This CDR3 comprises 14 residues. CDR3 residues: CASRTGQSGDEQYF. In DNA form, the CDR3 reads TGTGCCAGCAGAACGGGACAGTCCGGGGACGAGCAGTACTTC.

This chain connects TRBV2 to TRBJ1-2; D unresolved. Trimming stripped 0 bases from V and 13 bases from J, with 12 bases between. Germline loops: CDR1 SNHLY, CDR2 FYNNEI. The CDR3 has 12 amino acids. Here the CDR3 DNA reads TGTGCCAGCAGTGAAGCAACCAGGCACGCCACCTTC. It translates to CASSEATRHATF.

The chain has TRBV15 and TRBJ2-7; 10 bases match TRBD2. CDR3 length equals 17 residues. Looked up from germline, CDR1 is LNHNV and CDR2 is YYDKDF (reference sequence). The V gene end was trimmed by 0 bases and the J gene end by 2 bases; junction bases not matched to a gene: 7. As DNA, the CDR3 is TGTGCCACCAGCAGAGATCGGGCTAGCGGGAGCCCCTACGAGCAGTACTTC. Translated, it gives CATSRDRASGSPYEQYF. The complete variable domain, with remaining parts taken from reference TRBV15 and TRBJ2-7, reads DAMVIQNPRYQVTQFGKPVTLSCSQTLNHNVMYWYQQKSSQAPKLLFHYYDKDFNNEADTPDNFQSRRPNTSFCFLDIRSPGLGDTAMYLCATSRDRASGSPYEQYFGPGTRLTVT.

The chain combines TRBV4-1 with TRBJ1-1, with 7 bases aligning to TRBD1. V gave up 4 bases and J gave up 5 bases; unmatched junction bases: 16. The CDR3 spans 17 residues. Per germline, CDR1 MGHRA and CDR2 YSYEKL. The DNA of the CDR3 is TGCGCCAGCAGCCGGAGTCCCATACAGGGGAGGAGGACTGAAGCTTTCTTT. This encodes CASSRSPIQGRRTEAFF.